This TCR beta chain was documented in a study of CD8+ T cells in alopecia areata. For this clone: Its target is not known.

General study findings and limits: TCR sharing was clearer in mice than between patients, perhaps partly owing to patient HLA diversity.

The authors extracted RNA and reverse transcribed it into cDNA as the sequencing template. Profiling relied on immunoSEQ multiplex PCR, and the TCRdb table lists in-frame clones only, not all of them. The data show roughly 130,000 clones, with approximately 53% seen just once and 4.5% held by the top ten. After removal of 7 bases from V and 5 bases from J, the junction contained 13 bases not matched to a gene. Germline V lookup: CDR1 SEHNR, CDR2 FQNEAQ (reference sequence). The CDR3 is made up of 15 amino acids. The sequence was obtained from a human donor with alopecia areata. This chain joins TRBV7-9 and TRBJ2-5; 7 bases line up with TRBD2. The source was CD4+ T cells sorted from blood, collected at week 0. In nucleotides, the CDR3 is TGTGCCAGCACCTCACGGGGGGAGCCGGGGGAGACCCAGTACTTC. Protein sequence: CASTSRGEPGETQYF. Filled out from reference TRBV7-9 and TRBJ2-5, the complete variable domain reads DTGVSQNPRHKITKRGQNVTFRCDPISEHNRLYWYRQTLGQGPEFLTYFQNEAQLEKSRLLSDRFSAERPKGSFSTLEIQRTEQGDSAMYLCASTSRGEPGETQYFGPGTRLLVL.